The source of this T cell receptor (beta chain) is a study of technical replicates of blood from several donors. The CDR3 has 15 residues. The V end was cut by 1 base, the J end by 8 bases, with 18 bases between. CDR1 is SGHRS and CDR2 is YFSETQ in the germline V gene. The protocol was immunoSEQ multiplex PCR, while the TCRdb copy is restricted to in-frame clones and leaves out a portion. The repertoire holds 9,500 to 15,000 clones, with more than 85% as singletons. The sample consisted of PBMCs. The chain joins TRBV5-1 to TRBJ1-2, with D possibly TRBD1 on 5 matching bases. The TCR sequence derives from a human donor in good health. CDR3 DNA: TGCGCCAGCAGCTTGCCCTTGGGAGGGGAAGAAGGCTACACCTTC. Its translation is CASSLPLGGEEGYTF.